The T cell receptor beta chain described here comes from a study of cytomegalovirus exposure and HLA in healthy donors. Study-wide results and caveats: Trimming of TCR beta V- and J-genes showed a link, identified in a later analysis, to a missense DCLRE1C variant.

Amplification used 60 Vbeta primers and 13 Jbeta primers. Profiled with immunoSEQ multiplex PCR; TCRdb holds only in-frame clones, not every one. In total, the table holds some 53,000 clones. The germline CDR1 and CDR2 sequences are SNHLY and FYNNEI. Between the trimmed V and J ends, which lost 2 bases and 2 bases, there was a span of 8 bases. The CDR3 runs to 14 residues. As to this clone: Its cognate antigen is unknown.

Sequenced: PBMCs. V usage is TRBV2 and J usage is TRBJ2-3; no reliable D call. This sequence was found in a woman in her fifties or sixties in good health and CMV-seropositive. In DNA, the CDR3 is TGTGCCAGCAGTGAAAACAGAGACACAGATACGCAGTATTTT. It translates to CASSENRDTDTQYF.